Below are 19 T cell receptor beta chains sequenced from a single sample in a study of molecular identifiers for immune sequencing clone quantification. TCRdb reprocessed the PCR reads with MiXCR, giving one entry per CDR3 protein. The sample contains hundreds of thousands of distinct CDR3 sequences, roughly a fifth of which appear only once. The source material was naive CD8+ T cells from blood, with Jurkat cell RNA spiked in. Described subset: FACS-sorted CD8+CD4-CCR7+CD45RA+ naive T cells. The source of these receptors is a human donor in good health. Some libraries in this study had Jurkat cell RNA spiked in.

This clonotype was detected ten times or more. The J gene is TRBJ2-7, the V gene TRBV29-1; 7 bases line up with TRBD1. This CDR3 is built from 15 residues. Per the germline V gene, CDR1 is SQVTM and CDR2 is ANQGSEA. The trim removed 3 bases at V and 2 bases at J, leaving 10 bases unmatched. The CDR3 coding sequence is TGCAGCGTTGAGACCCCCGGGACAGTTACCTACGAGCAGTACTTC. Residues: CSVETPGTVTYEQYF.

This clonotype has ten or more counts. V usage is TRBV4-1 and J usage is TRBJ1-2; D unclear. The CDR3 consists of 15 residues. V was trimmed by 1 base and J by 4 bases, leaving 13 bases between them. CDR1 is MGHRA, CDR2 YSYEKL, per germline. The CDR3 here is CASSQGAGAVYGYTF. CDR3 DNA sequence: TGCGCCAGCAGCCAAGGCGCAGGAGCGGTCTATGGCTACACCTTC.

This clonotype was counted many times. The gene calls are TRBV4-3 and TRBJ2-3, with 8 positions matching TRBD2. Trimming cost V 3 bases and J 0 bases; bases outside gene matches: 5. Germline CDR1 is LGHNA and CDR2 is YSLEER. This CDR3 has 16 residues. DNA of the CDR3: TGCGCCAGCAGCCAGAATAGCGGGGCCAGCACAGATACGCAGTATTTT. As protein: CASSQNSGASTDTQYF.

This clonotype was recorded at least ten times. The chain links TRBV12-3 or TRBV12-4 to TRBJ2-5, with D uncertain. This CDR3 has 13 residues. V lost 2 bases and J 2 bases, leaving 6 bases between the germline ends. The CDR3 here is CASSLLGQETQYF. The DNA of the CDR3 is TGTGCCAGCAGTTTATTGGGGCAAGAGACCCAGTACTTC.

This clonotype was counted between two and nine times. This chain connects TRBV3-1 to TRBJ1-2; D not resolved. CDR1 is LGHDT, CDR2 YNNKEL, per germline (reference sequence). There are 15 residues in the CDR3. Trimming pared 3 bases from V and 0 bases from J, leaving 11 bases between. The DNA for the CDR3 is TGTGCCAGCAGCCAGCGGGAGTCAGCTAACTATGGCTACACCTTC. Translation gives CASSQRESANYGYTF.

At least ten counts were recorded for this clonotype. V and J are TRBV25-1 and TRBJ2-7; tentatively, D is TRBD1 or TRBD2 (5 bases each). Trimming shortened V by 5 bases and J by 3 bases, and 14 bases separated the two germline ends. This CDR3 contains 14 residues. CDR1 and CDR2 (germline): MGHDK, SYGVNS. DNA for the CDR3: TGTGCCAGCAGTCTGGGACCGAGAGGCTACGAGCAGTACTTC. Translation gives CASSLGPRGYEQYF.

The V call is TRBV13, the J call TRBJ2-1; 9 nucleotides match TRBD1. The CDR3 totals 15 residues. After removal of 1 base from V and 8 bases from J, the junction contained 6 bases not matched to a gene. The germline V gene has CDR1 PRHDT and CDR2 FYEKMQ (reference sequence). The DNA of the CDR3 is TGTGCCAGCAGCTTAGATGGACAGGGGAGCGATGAGCAGTTCTTC. Translated, it gives CASSLDGQGSDEQFF.

This clonotype has ten or more counts. DNA for the CDR3: TGTGCCAGCAGTGAAGAGGGGGACGGCACAGATACGCAGTATTTT. Translated, it gives CASSEEGDGTDTQYF. This chain links TRBV6-1 with TRBJ2-3; perhaps TRBD1 as D (6 bases). V lost 1 base and J lost 1, with 9 bases in between. The CDR3 is 15 amino acids. Germline V gene lookup returns CDR1 MNHNS and CDR2 SASEGT.

This clonotype was counted many times. The chain combines TRBV4-1 with TRBJ2-3; perhaps D is TRBD1 or TRBD2 (6 bases each). V gave up 0 bases and J gave up 4 bases, with 11 bases separating them. Germline CDR1 is MGHRA and CDR2 is YSYEKL. This CDR3 contains 15 residues. Written as DNA, the CDR3 is TGCGCCAGCAGCCAAGAGTGGAGGGGGGCAGATACGCAGTATTTT. Its protein product is CASSQEWRGADTQYF.

Comments on this clonotype: A much bigger clone sits one base away, suggesting this may be a read error. The chain links TRBV7-9 to TRBJ2-3; D is possibly TRBD1 (5 bases). CDR1 SEHNR and CDR2 FQNEAQ come from the germline V gene (reference sequence). V was shortened by 1 base and J by 4 bases, with 15 bases between the two germline ends. The CDR3 is 16 residues long. CDR3 protein: CASSLGAGKAPDTQYF. CDR3 DNA sequence: TGTGCCAGCAGCTTAGGGGCAGGGAAGGCTCCAGATACGCAGTATTTT.

This clonotype was found a few times. The rearrangement uses TRBV2 and TRBJ2-1; no clear D gene. Trimming removed 8 bases from V and 3 bases from J, with 14 bases in between. The CDR3 totals 14 residues. The germline V gene encodes CDR1 SNHLY and CDR2 FYNNEI. Here the CDR3 reads CASLMAVFYNEQFF. As DNA, the CDR3 is TGTGCCAGCCTAATGGCGGTATTCTACAATGAGCAGTTCTTC.

This clonotype showed up many times. The chain carries TRBV12-3 or TRBV12-4 and TRBJ2-1; 11 positions match TRBD2. This CDR3 has 16 residues. The V gene end was trimmed by 5 bases and the J gene end by 7 bases; junction bases not matched to a gene: 10. For the CDR3, the DNA is TGTGCCAGCAGTCCTTCGACTAGCGGGGACTTAAATGAGCAGTTCTTC. Translating it yields CASSPSTSGDLNEQFF.

This clonotype has at least ten counts. This rearrangement joins TRBV6-5 to TRBJ1-4; D is perhaps TRBD1 (5 bases). Trimming cost V 2 bases and J 6 bases, with 13 bases left between them. The CDR3 has 15 amino acids. Looked up from germline, CDR1 is MNHEY and CDR2 is SVGAGI. Here the CDR3 reads CASSYRGGLDEKLFF. CDR3 bases: TGTGCCAGCAGTTACAGGGGAGGTCTTGATGAAAAACTGTTTTTT.

This clonotype was observed many times. The chain uses TRBV5-1 and TRBJ1-1, with 7 bases matching TRBD1. CDR1 is SGHRS and CDR2 is YFSETQ in the germline V gene. The CDR3 runs 15 residues. V lost 1 base and J lost 4; bases outside the gene matches: 7. The CDR3 reads CASSLSGAGGTEAFF. The CDR3 DNA sequence: TGCGCCAGCAGCTTGTCCGGTGCAGGGGGCACTGAAGCTTTCTTT.

The chain combines TRBV27 with TRBJ1-4; D unresolved. The CDR3 length is 14 residues. The ends were cut back, 6 bases at V and 5 bases at J, with 13 bases in the middle. Germline CDR1 is MNHEY and CDR2 is SMNVEV (reference sequence). The DNA for the CDR3 is TGTGCCAGCAGAGTTGGGTCTGGGAATGAAAAACTGTTTTTT. Amino acid sequence: CASRVGSGNEKLFF. The variable domain in full, completed from reference TRBV27 and TRBJ1-4, reads EAQVTQNPRYLITVTGKKLTVTCSQNMNHEYMSWYRQDPGLGLRQIYYSMNVEVTDKGDVPEGYKVSRKEKRNFPLILESPSPNQTSLYFCASRVGSGNEKLFFGSGTQLSVL.

At least ten counts were recorded for this clonotype. V gene TRBV12-5 combines with J gene TRBJ2-1; perhaps TRBD2 as D (7 bases). V lost 2 bases to trimming and J lost 1 base, with 12 bases between them. The CDR3 totals 16 residues. Germline CDR1 is LGHNT and CDR2 is FRNRAP. CDR3 DNA sequence: TGTGCTAGTGGTTTGTCACAGGGAGGGTCCTACAATGAGCAGTTCTTC. Its protein product is CASGLSQGGSYNEQFF.

This clonotype occurred once. A read error is possible here, since a much larger clone lies one base away. This chain joins TRBV29-1 and TRBJ2-3; TRBD2 matches at 8 bases. Germline V gene lookup returns CDR1 SQVTM and CDR2 ANQGSEA. Trimming cost V 7 bases and J 0 bases; bases outside gene matches: 9. This CDR3 is 15 amino acids long. CDR3: CSAFGRATSTDTQYF. The CDR3 DNA reads as TGCAGCGCCTTCGGGAGGGCGACGAGCACAGATACGCAGTATTTT.

This clonotype has at least ten counts. The genes are TRBV20-1 and TRBJ1-1; 7 positions match TRBD1. From germline, CDR1 is DFQATT and CDR2 SNEGSKA (reference sequence). The CDR3 length is 13 residues. V was clipped by 0 bases and J by 3 bases; unmatched bases: 1. CDR3 protein: CSAREQGYTEAFF. The CDR3, as DNA: TGCAGTGCTAGAGAACAGGGGTACACTGAAGCTTTCTTT.

This clonotype has ten or more counts. This chain connects TRBV28 to TRBJ1-1, with D maybe TRBD1 (6 bases). Germline CDR1 reads MDHEN; CDR2 reads SYDVKM. Between the trimmed V and J ends, which lost 6 bases and 1 base, there was a span of 15 bases. The length of the CDR3 is 15 residues. The CDR3 region is CASSWVGAENTEAFF. The CDR3 nucleotides are TGTGCCAGCAGCTGGGTGGGGGCGGAGAACACTGAAGCTTTCTTT.